This T cell receptor (beta chain) is from a study of blood T cells in healthy people across ages. CDR3 length: 16 amino acids. Trimming removed 1 base at V and 3 bases at J, with 16 bases between. CDR1 and CDR2 from the germline V gene are LGHNA and YSLEER. Peripheral blood samples of 7.5 to 10 milliliters were drawn from each donor. Extraction of total RNA produced a minimum of 5.5 micrograms from each sample. It was with a sample-barcoded 5' primer and a J-beta primer mix that a second PCR of roughly 7 to 12 cycles was run. The template-switch adaptor, which had 12 random nucleotides, put a tag on each cDNA molecule. MiXCR, applied by TCRdb to the 5' RACE reads, yields one record per CDR3 protein. This table holds about 1.5 million distinct CDR3 sequences, around 40% found once.

The clonotype originates from a woman aged 18-30 years in good health. Source material: blood. The rearrangement links TRBV4-3 to TRBJ2-7, with D perhaps being TRBD1 or TRBD2 (6 bases each). For the CDR3, the DNA is TGCGCCAGCAGCCAAGGGCGGGACATGAGCTTCTACGAGCAGTACTTC. Translated, it gives CASSQGRDMSFYEQYF.